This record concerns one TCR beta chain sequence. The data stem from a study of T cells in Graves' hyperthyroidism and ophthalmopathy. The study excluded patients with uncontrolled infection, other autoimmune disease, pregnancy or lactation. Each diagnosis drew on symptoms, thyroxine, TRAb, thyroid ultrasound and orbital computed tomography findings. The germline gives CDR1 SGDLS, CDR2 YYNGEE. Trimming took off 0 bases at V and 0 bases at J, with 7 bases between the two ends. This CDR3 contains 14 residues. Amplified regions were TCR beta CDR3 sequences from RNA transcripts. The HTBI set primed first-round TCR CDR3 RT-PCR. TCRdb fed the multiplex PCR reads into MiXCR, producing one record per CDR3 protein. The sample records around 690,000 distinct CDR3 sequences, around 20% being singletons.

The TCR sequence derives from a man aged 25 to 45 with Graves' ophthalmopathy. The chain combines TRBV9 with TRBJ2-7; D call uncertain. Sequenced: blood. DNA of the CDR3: TGTGCCAGCAGCGTAGGGTCAGCCTCCTACGAGCAGTACTTC. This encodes CASSVGSASYEQYF.